This T cell receptor (beta chain) was captured in a study of T cell responses to AZD1222 COVID-19 vaccine (dated by TCRdb to the early 2020s). With regard to the full study: AZD1222 recipients with second doses at about 4 weeks or about 12 weeks were pooled, because spike-specific TCR depth and breadth did not differ between schedules. TCR sequencing covered approximately 230 trial participants: about 210 given two doses of AZD1222 and 26 given two doses of MenACWY control vaccine. Trial participants were enrolled into age subgroups of 18-55, 56-69 and 70-plus years, which contained about 150, 27 and 61 TCR-sequenced participants, respectively.

Via the germline V gene, CDR1 is ENHRY and CDR2 SYGVKD. The CDR3 numbers 13 residues from cysteine through phenylalanine. The retained sequence is limited to the CDR3, 39 bases, with the frame set at the first base. V loses 7 bases of germline sequence and J loses 2 bases, and the interval between the two ends is 12 bases. The paper's findings and limits, for the study overall: Reportedly, close to half of the unique spike-specific TCRs recognized epitopes lying outside the regions that are mutated in the B.1.351 and B.1.1.7 variants. CD4 TCRs associated with the vaccine covered the entire spike protein, and the dominant responses were in regions 160-218 and 743-854. Participants were mostly white British and included more females than males, and it was suggested by the authors that clonal diversity may have been underestimated. In the small 56-69-year group, the increase in depth fell short of significance, most likely because of low power. Spike-specific TCR breadth and depth rose significantly after two AZD1222 doses compared with day 0 and with MenACWY recipients. Because no samples from the day 14 peak response were available, repertoires could be characterized only after the peak T cell response. Conclusions about previously exposed vaccinees are limited because only 5 or 6 AZD1222 recipients were SARS-CoV-2 seropositive at baseline.

The CDR3 regions of human TCRbeta chains were analyzed by immunosequencing. Per the authors' processing: TCRs in the repertoires were matched against a reference library of SARS-CoV-2-specific TCRs that had been generated with the MIRA antigen-specificity platform. Breadth was defined as the fraction of unique TCRs that were SARS-CoV-2-associated. Depth was defined as the fraction of total T cells that were SARS-CoV-2-associated. Using the MIRA data, each spike-specific TCR was assigned both to the spike region to which the TCR was reactive and to a CD4 or CD8 class. Log10-transformed breadth and depth values were compared by one-way ANOVA with Sidak's multiple comparisons tests. This is the immuneACCESS table as TCRdb keeps it, with only in-frame sequences that have V and J called. A part of the clones is gone; compared with another copy, unresolved V genes explain less than half, and the rest is unexplained. V and J calls plus clone size are reproduced from that table; the DNA served to infer D and trimming. The sample yields about 180,000 clones; roughly nine tenths were counted once. The top ten hold 1.5% to 2% of the sample.

The time point label for this specimen denotes: baseline before first vaccination. The vaccinee samples were drawn from two UK trials, COV001 and COV002, one of which was a single-blind randomized controlled phase 2/3 trial testing AZD1222 (ChAdOx1 nCoV-19) in healthy adults. For TCRbeta chain sequencing, PBMC samples were collected from trial participants at day 0 and at day 28 after the second dose. Comments on this clone: Its antigen is unknown. Base-call qualities are not available, and no considerably larger clone is one nucleotide away.

The material sequenced was peripheral blood, taken on day 0 of AZD1222 vaccination. The source of this sequence is an adult in good health. The sequence links TRBV10-3 to TRBJ2-7, with a weak D call of TRBD2 (6 bases match). The DNA sequence is as follows: TGTGCCATCAACCCGGGGGAAACCTACGAGCAGTACTTC. Translated, this is CAINPGETYEQYF.